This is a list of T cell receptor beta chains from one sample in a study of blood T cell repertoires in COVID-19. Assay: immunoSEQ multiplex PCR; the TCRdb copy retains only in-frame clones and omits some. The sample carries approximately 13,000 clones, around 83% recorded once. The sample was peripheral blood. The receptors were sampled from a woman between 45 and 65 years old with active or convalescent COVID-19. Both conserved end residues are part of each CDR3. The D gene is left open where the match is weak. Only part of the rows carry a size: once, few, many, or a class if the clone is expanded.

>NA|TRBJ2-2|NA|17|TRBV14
CATSRIQGRGGTGELFF
TGTGCCACCAGCCGAATCCAAGGAAGGGGGGGGACCGGGGAGCTGTTTTTT
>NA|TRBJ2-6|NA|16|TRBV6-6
CASRGRQSSGANVLTF
TGTGCCAGCAGAGGGCGACAGTCCTCTGGGGCCAACGTCCTGACTTTC
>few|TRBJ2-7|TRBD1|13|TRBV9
CASSATGIGEQYF
TGTGCCAGCAGCGCGACAGGGATAGGCGAGCAGTACTTC
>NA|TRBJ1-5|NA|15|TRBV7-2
CASSLIRLGNQPQHF
TGTGCCAGCAGCTTAATCCGTCTCGGCAATCAGCCCCAGCATTTT
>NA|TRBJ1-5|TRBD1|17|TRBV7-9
CASSLTGAALGYQPQHF
TGTGCCAGCAGCTTAACAGGGGCAGCTTTGGGTTATCAGCCCCAGCATTTT
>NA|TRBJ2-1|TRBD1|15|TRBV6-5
CASSSPGQVYNEQFF
TGTGCCAGCAGTTCGCCGGGACAGGTCTACAATGAGCAGTTCTTC
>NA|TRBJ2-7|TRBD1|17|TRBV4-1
CASSQDPPGTGFYEQYF
TGCGCCAGCAGCCAAGATCCACCCGGGACAGGATTCTACGAGCAGTACTTC
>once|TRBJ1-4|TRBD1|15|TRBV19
CASRNGGTGDEKLFF
TGTGCCAGTAGAAACGGGGGGACAGGGGATGAAAAACTGTTTTTT
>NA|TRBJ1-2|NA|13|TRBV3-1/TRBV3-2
CASSQTVNYGYTF
TGTGCCAGCAGCCAGACAGTTAACTATGGCTACACCTTC
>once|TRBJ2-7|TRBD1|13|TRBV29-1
CSVEGDSSYEQYF
TGCAGCGTTGAAGGGGACAGCTCCTACGAGCAGTACTTC
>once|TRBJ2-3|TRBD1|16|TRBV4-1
CASSLADRGLGDTQYF
TGCGCCAGCAGCCTAGCCGACAGGGGGCTTGGAGATACGCAGTATTTT
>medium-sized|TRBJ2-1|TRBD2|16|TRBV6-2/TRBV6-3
CASSYRSSGNYNEQFF
TGTGCCAGCAGTTACCGTTCTAGCGGGAACTACAATGAGCAGTTCTTC
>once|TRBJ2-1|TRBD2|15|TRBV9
CASSAGTSGRNEQFF
TGTGCCAGCAGCGCGGGGACTAGCGGGAGGAATGAGCAGTTCTTC
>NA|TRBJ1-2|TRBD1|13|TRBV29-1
CSVGQGIYYGYTF
TGCAGCGTGGGACAGGGGATCTACTATGGCTACACCTTC
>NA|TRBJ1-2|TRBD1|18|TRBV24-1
CATSDWRQRDRGWYGYTF
TGTGCCACCAGTGATTGGCGCCAAAGGGACAGGGGATGGTATGGCTACACCTTC
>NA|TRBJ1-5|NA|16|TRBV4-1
CASSQVPGYSNQPQHF
TGCGCCAGCAGCCAAGTCCCAGGATATAGCAATCAGCCCCAGCATTTT
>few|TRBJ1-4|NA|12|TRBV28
CASRNTNEKLFF
TGTGCCAGCAGGAACACGAATGAAAAACTGTTTTTT
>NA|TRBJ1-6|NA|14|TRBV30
CAWRSWRGNSPLHF
TGTGCCTGGAGATCGTGGAGGGGTAATTCACCCCTCCACTTT